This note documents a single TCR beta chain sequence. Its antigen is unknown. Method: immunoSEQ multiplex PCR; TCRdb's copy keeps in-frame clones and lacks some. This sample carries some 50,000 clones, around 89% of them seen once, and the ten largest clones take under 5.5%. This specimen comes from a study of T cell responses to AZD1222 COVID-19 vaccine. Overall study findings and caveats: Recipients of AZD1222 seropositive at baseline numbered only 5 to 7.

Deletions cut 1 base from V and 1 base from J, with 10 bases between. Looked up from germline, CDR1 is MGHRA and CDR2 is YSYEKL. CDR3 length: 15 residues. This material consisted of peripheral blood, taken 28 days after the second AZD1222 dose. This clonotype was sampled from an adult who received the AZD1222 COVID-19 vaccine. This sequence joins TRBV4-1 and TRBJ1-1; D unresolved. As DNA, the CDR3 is TGCGCCAGCAGCCAAGGGTTACTCCGGAACACTGAAGCTTTCTTT. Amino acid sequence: CASSQGLLRNTEAFF.